By sample fraction, the clone carrying this T cell receptor beta chain is medium-sized. TCRdb re-called the reads with MiXCR, one entry per CDR3 protein. Seen here are 1,500 to 2,000 distinct CDR3 sequences, roughly 8% observed once, and the top ten hold about an eighth. The sequence came from a human donor with rheumatoid arthritis. The material sequenced was CD4+ T cells from peripheral blood.

For the CDR3, the DNA is TGTGCCAGCAGCCGCCCTAGTGTCCAGCTGAACACCGGGGAGCTGTTTTTT. It specifies CASSRPSVQLNTGELFF. The gene calls are TRBV11-2 and TRBJ2-2; D gene unclear. Germline values: CDR1 SGHAT, CDR2 FQNNGV. CDR3 size: 17 residues. V lost 5 bases to trimming and J lost 1 base, with 17 bases between them.